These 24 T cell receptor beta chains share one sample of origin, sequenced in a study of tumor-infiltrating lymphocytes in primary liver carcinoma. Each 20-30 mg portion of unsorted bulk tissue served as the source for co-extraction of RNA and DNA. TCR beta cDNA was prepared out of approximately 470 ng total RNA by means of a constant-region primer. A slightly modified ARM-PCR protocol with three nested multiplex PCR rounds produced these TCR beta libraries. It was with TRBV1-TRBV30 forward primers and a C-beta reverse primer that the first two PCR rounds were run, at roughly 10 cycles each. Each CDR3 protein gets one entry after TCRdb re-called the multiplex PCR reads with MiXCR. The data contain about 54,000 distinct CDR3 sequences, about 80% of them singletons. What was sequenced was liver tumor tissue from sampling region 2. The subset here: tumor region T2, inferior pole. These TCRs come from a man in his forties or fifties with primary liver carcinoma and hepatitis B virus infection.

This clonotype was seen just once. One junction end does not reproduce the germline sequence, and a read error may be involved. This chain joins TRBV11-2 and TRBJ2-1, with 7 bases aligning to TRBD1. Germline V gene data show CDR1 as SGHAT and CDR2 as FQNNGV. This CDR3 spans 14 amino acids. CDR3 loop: CASTRTGTINEHFF. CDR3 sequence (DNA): TGTGCCAGCACCCGGACAGGAACAATCAATGAGCATTTTTTC.

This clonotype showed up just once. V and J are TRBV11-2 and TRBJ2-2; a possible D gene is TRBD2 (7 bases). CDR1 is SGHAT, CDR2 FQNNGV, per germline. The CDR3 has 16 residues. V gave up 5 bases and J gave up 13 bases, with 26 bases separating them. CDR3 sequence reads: CASSLRASGISRGLFF. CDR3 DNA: TGTGCCAGCAGCCTACGGGCGAGCGGGATATCCAGGGGGCTGTTTTTT.

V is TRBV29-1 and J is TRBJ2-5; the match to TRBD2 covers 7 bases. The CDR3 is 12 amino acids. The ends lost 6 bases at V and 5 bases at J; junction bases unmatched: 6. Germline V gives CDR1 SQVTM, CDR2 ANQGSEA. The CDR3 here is CSVAGRNETQYF. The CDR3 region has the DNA TGCAGCGTAGCCGGGAGGAACGAGACCCAGTACTTC.

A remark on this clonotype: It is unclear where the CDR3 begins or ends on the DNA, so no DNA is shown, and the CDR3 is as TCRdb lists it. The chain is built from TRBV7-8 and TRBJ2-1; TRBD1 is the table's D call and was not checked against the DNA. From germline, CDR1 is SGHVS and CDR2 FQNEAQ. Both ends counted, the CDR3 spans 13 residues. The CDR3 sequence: CASVGQGSGEQLF.

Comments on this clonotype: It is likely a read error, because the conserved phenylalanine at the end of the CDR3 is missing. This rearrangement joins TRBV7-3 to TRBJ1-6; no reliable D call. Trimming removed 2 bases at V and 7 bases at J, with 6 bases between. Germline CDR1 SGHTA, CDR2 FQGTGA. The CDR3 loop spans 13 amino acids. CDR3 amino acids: CASSLSGNSPLHV. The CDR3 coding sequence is TGTGCCAGCAGCTTATCGGGCAATTCACCCCTCCACGTC.

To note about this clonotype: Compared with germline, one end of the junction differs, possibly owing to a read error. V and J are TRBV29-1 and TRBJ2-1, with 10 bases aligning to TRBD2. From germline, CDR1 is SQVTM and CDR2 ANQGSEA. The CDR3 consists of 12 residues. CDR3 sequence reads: CSVLAGDREQCF. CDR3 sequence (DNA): TGCAGTGTTCTAGCGGGAGATAGGGAGCAGTGCTTC.

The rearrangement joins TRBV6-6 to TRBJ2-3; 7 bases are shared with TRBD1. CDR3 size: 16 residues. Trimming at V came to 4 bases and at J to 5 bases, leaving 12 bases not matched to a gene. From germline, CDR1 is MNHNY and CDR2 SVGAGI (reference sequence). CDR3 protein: CASSWGPTGKGDTQYF. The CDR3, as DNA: TGTGCCAGCAGTTGGGGGCCGACAGGGAAGGGAGATACGCAGTATTTT.

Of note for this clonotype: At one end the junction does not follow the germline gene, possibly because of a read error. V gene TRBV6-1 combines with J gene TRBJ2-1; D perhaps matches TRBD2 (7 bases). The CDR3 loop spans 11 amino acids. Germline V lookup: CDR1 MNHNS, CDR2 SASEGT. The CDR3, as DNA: TGTGCCGGGGGGGCGTACAGTGAGCAGTTCTTC. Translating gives CAGGAYSEQFF.

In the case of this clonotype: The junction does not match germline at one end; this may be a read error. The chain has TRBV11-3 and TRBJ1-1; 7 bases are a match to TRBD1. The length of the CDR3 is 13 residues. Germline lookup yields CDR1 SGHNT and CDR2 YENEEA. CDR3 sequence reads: CVNSLAGGTETFF. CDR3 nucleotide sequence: TGTGTCAACAGCTTAGCAGGGGGGACTGAAACTTTCTTT. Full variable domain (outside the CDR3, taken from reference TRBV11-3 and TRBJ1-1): EAGVVQSPRYKIIEKKQPVAFWCNPISGHNTLYWYLQNLGQGPELLIRYENEEAVDDSQLPKDRFSAERLKGVDSTLKIQPAELGDSAVYLCVNSLAGGTETFFGQGTRLTVV.

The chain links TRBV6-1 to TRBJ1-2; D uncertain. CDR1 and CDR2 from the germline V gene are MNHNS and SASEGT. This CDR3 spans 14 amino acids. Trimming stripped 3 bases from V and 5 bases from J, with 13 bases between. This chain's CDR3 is CASSETPEKYGYTF. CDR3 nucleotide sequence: TGTGCCAGCAGTGAGACCCCCGAGAAGTATGGCTACACCTTC.

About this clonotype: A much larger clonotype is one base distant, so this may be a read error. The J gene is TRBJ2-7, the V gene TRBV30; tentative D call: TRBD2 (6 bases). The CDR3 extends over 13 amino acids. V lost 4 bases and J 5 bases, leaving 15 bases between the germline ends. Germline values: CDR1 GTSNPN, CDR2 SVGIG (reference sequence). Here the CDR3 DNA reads TGTGCCTGGACCCACGGGGGAGGCCACGAGCAGTACTTC. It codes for CAWTHGGGHEQYF.

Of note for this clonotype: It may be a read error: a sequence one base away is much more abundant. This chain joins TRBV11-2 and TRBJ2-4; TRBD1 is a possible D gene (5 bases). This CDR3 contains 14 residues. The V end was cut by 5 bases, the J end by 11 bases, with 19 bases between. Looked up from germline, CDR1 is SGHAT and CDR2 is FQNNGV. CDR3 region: CASSVGRTRGLQYF. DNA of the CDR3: TGTGCCAGCAGCGTAGGTAGGACACGAGGCCTTCAGTACTTC.

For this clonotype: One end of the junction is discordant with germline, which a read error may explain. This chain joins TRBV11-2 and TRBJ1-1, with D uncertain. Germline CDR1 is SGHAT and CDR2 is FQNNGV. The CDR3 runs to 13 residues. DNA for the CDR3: TGTGCCAGCAGCTTAGGACTGAACACTGAAGTTTCCTTT. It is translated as CASSLGLNTEVSF.

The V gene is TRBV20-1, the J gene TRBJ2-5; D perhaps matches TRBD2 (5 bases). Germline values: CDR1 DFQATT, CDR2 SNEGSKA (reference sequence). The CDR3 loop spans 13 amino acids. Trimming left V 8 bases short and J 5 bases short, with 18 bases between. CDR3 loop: CSPLRTGEETQYF. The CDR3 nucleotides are TGCAGTCCTCTCAGGACTGGGGAGGAGACCCAGTACTTC.

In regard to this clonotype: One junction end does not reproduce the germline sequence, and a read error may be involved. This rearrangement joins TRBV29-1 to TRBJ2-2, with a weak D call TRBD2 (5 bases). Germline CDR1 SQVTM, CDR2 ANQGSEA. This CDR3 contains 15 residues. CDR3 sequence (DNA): TGCAGCGCCGGTGTTCGGGATACGAACATCGGGGAGCTGTTTTTT. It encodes CSAGVRDTNIGELFF.

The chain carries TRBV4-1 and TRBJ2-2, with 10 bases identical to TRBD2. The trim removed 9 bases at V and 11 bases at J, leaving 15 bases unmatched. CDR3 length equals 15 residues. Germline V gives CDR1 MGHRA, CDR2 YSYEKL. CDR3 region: CASSLAGDAIGELFF. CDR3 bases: TGCGCCAGTAGTCTAGCGGGAGATGCCATCGGAGAGCTGTTTTTT.

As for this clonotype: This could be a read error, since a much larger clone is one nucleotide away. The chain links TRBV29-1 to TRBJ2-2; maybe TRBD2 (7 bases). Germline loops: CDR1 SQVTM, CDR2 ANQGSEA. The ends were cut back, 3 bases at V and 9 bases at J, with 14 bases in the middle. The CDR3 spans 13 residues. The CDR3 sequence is CSVDRGAPRELFF. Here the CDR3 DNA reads TGCAGCGTTGACCGGGGGGCACCCAGGGAGCTGTTTTTT.

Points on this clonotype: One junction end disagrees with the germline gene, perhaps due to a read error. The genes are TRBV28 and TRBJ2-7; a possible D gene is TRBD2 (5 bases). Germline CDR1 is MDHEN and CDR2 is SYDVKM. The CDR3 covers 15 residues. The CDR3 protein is CASSIREPLSYDQYF. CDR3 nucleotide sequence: TGTGCCAGCAGTATAAGGGAGCCCCTGTCCTACGATCAGTACTTC.

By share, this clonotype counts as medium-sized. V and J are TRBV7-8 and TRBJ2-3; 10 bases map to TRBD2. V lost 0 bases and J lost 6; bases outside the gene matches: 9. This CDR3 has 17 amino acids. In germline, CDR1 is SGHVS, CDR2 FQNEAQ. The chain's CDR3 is CASSLAQAGGPHDTQYF. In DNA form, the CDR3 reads TGTGCCAGCAGCTTAGCCCAAGCGGGAGGGCCACATGATACGCAGTATTTT.

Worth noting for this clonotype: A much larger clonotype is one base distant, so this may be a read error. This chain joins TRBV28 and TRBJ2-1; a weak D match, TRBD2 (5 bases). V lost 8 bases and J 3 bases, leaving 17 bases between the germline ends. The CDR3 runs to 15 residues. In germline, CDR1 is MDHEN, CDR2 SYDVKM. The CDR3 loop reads CASGPSERIYNEQFF. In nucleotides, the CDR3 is TGTGCCAGCGGCCCGAGTGAGCGGATCTACAATGAGCAGTTCTTC.

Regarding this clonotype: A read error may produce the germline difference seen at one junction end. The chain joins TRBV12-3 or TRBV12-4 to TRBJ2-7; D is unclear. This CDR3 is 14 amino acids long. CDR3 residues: CASSDPPRPYEQYF. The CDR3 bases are TGTGCCAGCAGTGACCCCCCACGGCCCTACGAACAGTACTTC.

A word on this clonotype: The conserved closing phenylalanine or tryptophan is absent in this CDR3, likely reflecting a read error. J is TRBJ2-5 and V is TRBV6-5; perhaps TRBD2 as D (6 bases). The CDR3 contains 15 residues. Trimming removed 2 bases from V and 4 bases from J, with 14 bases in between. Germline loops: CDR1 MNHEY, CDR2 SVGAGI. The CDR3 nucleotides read TGTGCCAGCAGTTACGGGGGGTGTTCCTCAGAGACCCAGTACTCC. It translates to CASSYGGCSSETQYS.

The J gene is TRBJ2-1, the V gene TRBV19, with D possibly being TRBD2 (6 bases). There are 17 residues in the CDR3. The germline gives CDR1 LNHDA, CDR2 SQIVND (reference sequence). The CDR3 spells CTSSRVAARGAYNEQFF. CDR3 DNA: TGTACTAGTAGTAGAGTAGCGGCCCGAGGCGCCTACAATGAGCAGTTCTTC.

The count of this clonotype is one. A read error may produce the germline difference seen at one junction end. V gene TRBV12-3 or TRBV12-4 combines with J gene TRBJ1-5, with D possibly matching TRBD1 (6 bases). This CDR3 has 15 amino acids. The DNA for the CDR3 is TGTGGCAGCAGTAAACAGGGCACGGGCAATCAGCCCCAGCATTTT. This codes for CGSSKQGTGNQPQHF.